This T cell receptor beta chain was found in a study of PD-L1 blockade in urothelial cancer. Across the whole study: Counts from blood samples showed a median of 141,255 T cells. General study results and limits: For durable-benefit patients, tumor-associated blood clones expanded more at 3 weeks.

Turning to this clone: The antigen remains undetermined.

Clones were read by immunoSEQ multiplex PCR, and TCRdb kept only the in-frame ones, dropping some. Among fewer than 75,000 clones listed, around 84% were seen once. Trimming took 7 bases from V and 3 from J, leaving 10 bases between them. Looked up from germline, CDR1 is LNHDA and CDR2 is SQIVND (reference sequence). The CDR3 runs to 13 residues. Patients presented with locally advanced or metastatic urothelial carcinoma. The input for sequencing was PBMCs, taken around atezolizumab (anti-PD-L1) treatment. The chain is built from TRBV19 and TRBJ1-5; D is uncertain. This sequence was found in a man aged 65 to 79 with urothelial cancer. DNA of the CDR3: TGTGCCAGTACCAACGGAGTCAATCAGCCCCAGCATTTT. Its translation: CASTNGVNQPQHF.